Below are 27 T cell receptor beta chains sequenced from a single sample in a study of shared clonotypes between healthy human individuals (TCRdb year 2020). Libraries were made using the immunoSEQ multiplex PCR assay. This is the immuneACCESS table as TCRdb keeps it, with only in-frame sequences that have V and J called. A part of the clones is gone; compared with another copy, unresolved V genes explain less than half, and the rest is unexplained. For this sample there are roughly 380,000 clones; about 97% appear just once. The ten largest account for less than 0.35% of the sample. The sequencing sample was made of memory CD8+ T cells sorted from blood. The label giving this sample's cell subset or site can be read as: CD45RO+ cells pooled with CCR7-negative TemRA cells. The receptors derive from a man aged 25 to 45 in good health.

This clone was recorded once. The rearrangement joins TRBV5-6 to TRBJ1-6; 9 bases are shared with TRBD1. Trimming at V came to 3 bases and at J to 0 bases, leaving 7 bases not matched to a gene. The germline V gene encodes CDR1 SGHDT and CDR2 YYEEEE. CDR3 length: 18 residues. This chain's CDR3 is CASSSRDRARSYNSPLHF. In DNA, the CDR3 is TGTGCCAGCAGCTCCCGGGACAGGGCTCGCTCCTATAATTCACCCCTCCACTTT.

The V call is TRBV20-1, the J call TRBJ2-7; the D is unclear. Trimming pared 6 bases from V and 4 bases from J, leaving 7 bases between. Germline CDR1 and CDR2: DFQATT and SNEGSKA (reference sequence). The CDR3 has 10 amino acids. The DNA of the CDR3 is TGCAGTGCGTACAAATACGAGCAGTACTTC. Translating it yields CSAYKYEQYF.

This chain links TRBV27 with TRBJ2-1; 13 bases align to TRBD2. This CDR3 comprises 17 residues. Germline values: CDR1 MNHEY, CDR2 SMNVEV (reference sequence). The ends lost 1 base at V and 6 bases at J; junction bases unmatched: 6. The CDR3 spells CASSLWGLAGNSNEQFF. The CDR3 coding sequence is TGTGCCAGCAGTTTATGGGGACTAGCGGGGAATTCCAATGAGCAGTTCTTC.

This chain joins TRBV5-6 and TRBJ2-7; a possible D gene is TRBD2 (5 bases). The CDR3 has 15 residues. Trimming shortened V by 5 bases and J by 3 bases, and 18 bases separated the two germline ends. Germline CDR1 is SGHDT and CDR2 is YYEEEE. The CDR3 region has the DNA TGTGCCAGCAGTCCGAAGGCGGGTAAGGGCTACGAGCAGTACTTC. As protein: CASSPKAGKGYEQYF. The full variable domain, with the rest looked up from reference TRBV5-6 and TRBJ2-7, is DAGVTQSPTHLIKTRGQQVTLRCSPKSGHDTVSWYQQALGQGPQFIFQYYEEEERQRGNFPDRFSGHQFPNYSSELNVNALLLGDSALYLCASSPKAGKGYEQYFGPGTRLTVT.

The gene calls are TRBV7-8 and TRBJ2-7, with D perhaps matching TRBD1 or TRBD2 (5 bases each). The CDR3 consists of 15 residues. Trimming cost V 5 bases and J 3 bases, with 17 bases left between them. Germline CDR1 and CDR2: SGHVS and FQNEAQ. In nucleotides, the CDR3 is TGTGCCAGCAGCCGAACCGGGACGCAACGCTACGAGCAGTACTTC. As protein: CASSRTGTQRYEQYF.

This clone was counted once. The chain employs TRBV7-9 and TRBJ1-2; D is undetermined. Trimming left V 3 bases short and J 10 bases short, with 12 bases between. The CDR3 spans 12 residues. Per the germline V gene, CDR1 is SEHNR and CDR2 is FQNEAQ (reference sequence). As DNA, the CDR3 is TGTGCCAGCAGCTTCGGCATTTCGTCCTACACCTTC. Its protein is CASSFGISSYTF.

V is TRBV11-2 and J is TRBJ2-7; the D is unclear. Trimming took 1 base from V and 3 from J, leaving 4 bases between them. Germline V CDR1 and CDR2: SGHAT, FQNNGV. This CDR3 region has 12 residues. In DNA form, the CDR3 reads TGTGCCAGCAGCTTAGGGAACTACGAGCAGTACTTC. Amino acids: CASSLGNYEQYF.

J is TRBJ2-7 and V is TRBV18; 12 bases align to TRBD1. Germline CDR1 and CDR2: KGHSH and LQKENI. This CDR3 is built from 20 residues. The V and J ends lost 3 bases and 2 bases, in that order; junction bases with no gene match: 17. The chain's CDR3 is CASSPEDYGTGGFLTYEQYF. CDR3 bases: TGTGCCAGCTCACCGGAAGATTACGGGACAGGGGGCTTTTTGACCTACGAGCAGTACTTC.

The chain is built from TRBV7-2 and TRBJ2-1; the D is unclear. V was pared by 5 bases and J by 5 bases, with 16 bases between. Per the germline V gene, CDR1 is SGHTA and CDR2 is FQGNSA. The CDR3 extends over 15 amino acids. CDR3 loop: CASSIGRLEHNEQFF. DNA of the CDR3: TGTGCCAGCAGCATCGGTAGGCTAGAACACAATGAGCAGTTCTTC.

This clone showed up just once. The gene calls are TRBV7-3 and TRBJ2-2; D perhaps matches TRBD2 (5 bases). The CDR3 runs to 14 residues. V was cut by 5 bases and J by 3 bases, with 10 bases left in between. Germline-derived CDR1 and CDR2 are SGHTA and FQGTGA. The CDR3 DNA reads TGTGCCAGCAGCGCCACAGCGGACACCGGGGAGCTGTTTTTT. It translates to CASSATADTGELFF.

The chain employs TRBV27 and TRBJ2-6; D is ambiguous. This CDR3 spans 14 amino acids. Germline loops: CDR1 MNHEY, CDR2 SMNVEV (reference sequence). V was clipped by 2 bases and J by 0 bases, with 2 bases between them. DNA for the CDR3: TGTGCCAGCAGTTTACACTCTGGGGCCAACGTCCTGACTTTC. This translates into CASSLHSGANVLTF.

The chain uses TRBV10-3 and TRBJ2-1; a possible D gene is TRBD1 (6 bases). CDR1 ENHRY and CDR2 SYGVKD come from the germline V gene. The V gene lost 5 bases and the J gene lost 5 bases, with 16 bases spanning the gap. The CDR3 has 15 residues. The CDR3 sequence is CAISSQGLLNNEQFF. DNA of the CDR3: TGTGCCATCAGTTCTCAGGGGCTCCTTAACAATGAGCAGTTCTTC.

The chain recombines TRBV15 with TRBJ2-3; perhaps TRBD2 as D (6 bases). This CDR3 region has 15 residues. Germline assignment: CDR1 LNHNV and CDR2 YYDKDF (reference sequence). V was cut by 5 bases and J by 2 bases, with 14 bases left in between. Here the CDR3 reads CATSGRREPTDTQYF. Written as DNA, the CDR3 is TGTGCCACCAGCGGGCGGCGGGAACCCACAGATACGCAGTATTTT.

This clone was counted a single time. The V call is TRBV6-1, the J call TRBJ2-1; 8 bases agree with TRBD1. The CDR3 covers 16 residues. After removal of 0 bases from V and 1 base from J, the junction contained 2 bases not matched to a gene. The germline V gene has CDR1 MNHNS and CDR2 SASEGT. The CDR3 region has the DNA TGTGCCAGCAGTGAAGCCTGGGACAGGTCCTACAATGAGCAGTTCTTC. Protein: CASSEAWDRSYNEQFF.

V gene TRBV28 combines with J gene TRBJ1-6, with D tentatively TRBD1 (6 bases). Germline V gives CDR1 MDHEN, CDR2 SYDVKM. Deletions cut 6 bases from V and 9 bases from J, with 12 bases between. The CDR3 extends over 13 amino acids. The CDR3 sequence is CASSYDRFSPLHF. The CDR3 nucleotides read TGTGCCAGCAGCTACGACAGGTTTTCACCCCTCCACTTT.

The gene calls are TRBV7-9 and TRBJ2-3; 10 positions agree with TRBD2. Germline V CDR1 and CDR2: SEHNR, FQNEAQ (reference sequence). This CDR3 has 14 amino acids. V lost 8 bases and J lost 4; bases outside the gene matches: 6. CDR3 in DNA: TGTGCCAGCTTCTCTAGCGGGAGCGCAGATACGCAGTATTTT. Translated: CASFSSGSADTQYF.

In nucleotides, the CDR3 is TGTGCCAGCAGTTTGACTAGCCCAGGGCAAGAGACCCAGTACTTC. Protein: CASSLTSPGQETQYF. V usage is TRBV28 and J usage is TRBJ2-5; 7 bases fit TRBD2. V gave up 3 bases and J gave up 2 bases; unmatched junction bases: 6. This CDR3 has 15 residues. CDR1 is MDHEN, CDR2 SYDVKM, per germline.

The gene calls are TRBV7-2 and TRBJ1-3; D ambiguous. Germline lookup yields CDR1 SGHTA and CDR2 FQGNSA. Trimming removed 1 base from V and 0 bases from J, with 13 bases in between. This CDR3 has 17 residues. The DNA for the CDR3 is TGTGCCAGCAGCTTAGGGGGTGGCAGGATCTCTGGAAACACCATATATTTT. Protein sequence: CASSLGGGRISGNTIYF.

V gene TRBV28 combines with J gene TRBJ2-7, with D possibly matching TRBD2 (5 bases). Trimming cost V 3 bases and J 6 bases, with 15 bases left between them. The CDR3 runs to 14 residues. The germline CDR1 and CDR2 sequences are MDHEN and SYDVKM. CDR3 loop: CASSFQAVRREQYF. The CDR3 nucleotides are TGTGCCAGCAGTTTCCAAGCGGTCCGTCGCGAGCAGTACTTC.

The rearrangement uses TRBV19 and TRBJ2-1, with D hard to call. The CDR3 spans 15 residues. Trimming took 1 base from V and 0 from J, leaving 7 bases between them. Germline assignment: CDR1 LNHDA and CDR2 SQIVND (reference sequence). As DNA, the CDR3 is TGTGCCAGTAGTATAGTAGCTAGCTCCTACAATGAGCAGTTCTTC. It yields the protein CASSIVASSYNEQFF.

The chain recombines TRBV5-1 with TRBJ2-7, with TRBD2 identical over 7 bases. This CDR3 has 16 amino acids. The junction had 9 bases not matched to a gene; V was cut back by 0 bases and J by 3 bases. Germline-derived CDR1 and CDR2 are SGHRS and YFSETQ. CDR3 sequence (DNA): TGCGCCAGCAGCTTGGGCGGGACTATTCGGCTCTACGAGCAGTACTTC. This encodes CASSLGGTIRLYEQYF.

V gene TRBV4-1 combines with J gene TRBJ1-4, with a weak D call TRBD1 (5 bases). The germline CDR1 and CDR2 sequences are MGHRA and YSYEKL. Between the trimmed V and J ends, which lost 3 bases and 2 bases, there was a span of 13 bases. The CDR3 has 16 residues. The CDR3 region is CASSHLGRVTNEKLFF. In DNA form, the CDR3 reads TGCGCCAGCAGCCACCTGGGGCGGGTTACTAATGAAAAACTGTTTTTT.

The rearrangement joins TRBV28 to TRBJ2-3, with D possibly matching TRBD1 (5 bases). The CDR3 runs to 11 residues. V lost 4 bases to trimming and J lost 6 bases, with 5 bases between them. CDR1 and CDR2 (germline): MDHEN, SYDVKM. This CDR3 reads CASSSGDTQYF. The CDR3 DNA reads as TGTGCCAGCAGTTCAGGGGATACGCAGTATTTT.

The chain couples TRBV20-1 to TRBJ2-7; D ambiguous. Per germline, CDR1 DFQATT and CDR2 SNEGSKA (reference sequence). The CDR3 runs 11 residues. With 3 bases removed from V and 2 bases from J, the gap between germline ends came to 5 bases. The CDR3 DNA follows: TGCAGTGCTAGGTTCGCCTACGAGCAGTACTTC. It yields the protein CSARFAYEQYF.

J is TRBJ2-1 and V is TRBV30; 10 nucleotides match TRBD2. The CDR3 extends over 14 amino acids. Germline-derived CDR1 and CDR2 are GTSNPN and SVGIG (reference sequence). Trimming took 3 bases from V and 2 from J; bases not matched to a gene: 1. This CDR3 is CAWRLAGPYNEQFF. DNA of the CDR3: TGTGCCTGGAGACTAGCGGGACCCTACAATGAGCAGTTCTTC.

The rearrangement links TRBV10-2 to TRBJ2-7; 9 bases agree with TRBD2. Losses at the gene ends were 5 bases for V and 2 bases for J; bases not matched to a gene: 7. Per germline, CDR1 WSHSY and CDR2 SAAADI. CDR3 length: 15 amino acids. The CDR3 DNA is TGCGCCAGCAGTTCTAGCGGGAAGGTCACCTACGAGCAGTACTTC. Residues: CASSSSGKVTYEQYF.

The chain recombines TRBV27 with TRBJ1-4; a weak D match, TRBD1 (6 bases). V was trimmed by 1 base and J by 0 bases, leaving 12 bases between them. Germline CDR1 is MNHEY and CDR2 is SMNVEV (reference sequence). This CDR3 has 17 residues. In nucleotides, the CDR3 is TGTGCCAGCAGTTTATACCCGCGGACAGCAACTAATGAAAAACTGTTTTTT. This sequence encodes CASSLYPRTATNEKLFF. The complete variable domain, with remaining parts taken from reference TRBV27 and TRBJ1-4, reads EAQVTQNPRYLITVTGKKLTVTCSQNMNHEYMSWYRQDPGLGLRQIYYSMNVEVTDKGDVPEGYKVSRKEKRNFPLILESPSPNQTSLYFCASSLYPRTATNEKLFFGSGTQLSVL.